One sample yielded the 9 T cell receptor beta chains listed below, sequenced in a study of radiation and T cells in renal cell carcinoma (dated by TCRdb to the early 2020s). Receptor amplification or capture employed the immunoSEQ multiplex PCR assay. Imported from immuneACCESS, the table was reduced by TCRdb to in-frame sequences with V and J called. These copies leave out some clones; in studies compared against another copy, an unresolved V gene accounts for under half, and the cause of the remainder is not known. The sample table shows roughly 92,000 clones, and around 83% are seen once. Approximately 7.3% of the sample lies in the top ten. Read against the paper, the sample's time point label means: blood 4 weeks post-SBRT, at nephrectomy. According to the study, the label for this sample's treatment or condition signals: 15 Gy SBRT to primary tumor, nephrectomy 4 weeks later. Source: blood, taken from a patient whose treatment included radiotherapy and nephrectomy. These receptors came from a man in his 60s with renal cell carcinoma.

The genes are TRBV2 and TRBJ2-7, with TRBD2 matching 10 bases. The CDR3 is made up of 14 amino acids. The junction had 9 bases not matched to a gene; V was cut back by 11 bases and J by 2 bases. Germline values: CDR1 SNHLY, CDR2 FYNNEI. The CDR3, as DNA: TGTGCCGCCCGAACTAGCGGGGCCACCTACGAGCAGTACTTC. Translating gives CAARTSGATYEQYF.

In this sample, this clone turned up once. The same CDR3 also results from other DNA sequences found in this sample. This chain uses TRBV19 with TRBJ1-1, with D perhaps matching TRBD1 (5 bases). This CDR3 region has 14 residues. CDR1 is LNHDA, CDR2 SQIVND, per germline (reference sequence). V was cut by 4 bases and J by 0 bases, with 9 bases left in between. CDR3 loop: CASSTPGLNTEAFF. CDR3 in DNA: TGTGCCAGTAGTACACCGGGGCTGAACACTGAAGCTTTCTTT.

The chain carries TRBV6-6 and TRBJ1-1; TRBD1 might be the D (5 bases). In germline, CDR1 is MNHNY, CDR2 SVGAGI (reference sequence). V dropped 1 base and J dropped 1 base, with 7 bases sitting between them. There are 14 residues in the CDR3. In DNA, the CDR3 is TGTGCCAGCAGTTACTTGAGGGGGAACACTGAAGCTTTCTTT. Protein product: CASSYLRGNTEAFF.

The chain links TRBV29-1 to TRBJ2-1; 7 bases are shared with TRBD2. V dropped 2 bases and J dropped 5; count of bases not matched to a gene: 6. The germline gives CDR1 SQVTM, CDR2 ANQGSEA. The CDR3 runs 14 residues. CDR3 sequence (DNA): TGCAGCGTTGAAAAGGCGGGAGAGGACAATGAGCAGTTCTTC. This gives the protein CSVEKAGEDNEQFF.

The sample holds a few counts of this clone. The CDR3 sequence: CASSEDNEQFF. The CDR3 DNA reads TGCGCCAGCAGTGAAGACAATGAGCAGTTCTTC. The rearrangement uses TRBV10-1 and TRBJ2-1; D is ambiguous. The CDR3 contains 11 residues. The germline V and J ends were trimmed by 3 bases and 5 bases, with 2 bases remaining between them. Germline lookup yields CDR1 WNHNN and CDR2 SYGVQD (reference sequence).

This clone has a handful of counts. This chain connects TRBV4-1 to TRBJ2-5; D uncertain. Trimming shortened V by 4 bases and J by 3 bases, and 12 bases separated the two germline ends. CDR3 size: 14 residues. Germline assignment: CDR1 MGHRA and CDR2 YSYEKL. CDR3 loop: CASSRDTAEETQYF. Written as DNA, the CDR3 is TGCGCCAGCAGCCGCGATACAGCAGAAGAGACCCAGTACTTC.

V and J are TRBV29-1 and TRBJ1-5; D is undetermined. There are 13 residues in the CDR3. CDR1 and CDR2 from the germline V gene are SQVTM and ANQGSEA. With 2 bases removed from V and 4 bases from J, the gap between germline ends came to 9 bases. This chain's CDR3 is CSVELVPNQPQHF. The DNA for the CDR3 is TGCAGCGTTGAATTGGTCCCAAATCAGCCCCAGCATTTT.

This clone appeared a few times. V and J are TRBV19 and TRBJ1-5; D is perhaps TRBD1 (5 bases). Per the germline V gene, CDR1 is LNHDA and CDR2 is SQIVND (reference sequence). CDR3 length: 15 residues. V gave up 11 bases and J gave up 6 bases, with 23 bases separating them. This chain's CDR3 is CASRGSQDYGQPQHF. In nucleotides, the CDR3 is TGTGCCTCTAGGGGTTCCCAGGATTACGGTCAGCCCCAGCATTTT.

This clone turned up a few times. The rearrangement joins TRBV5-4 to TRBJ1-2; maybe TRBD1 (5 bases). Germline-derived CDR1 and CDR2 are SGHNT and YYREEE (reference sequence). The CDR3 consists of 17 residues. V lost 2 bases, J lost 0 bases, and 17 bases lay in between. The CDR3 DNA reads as TGTGCCAGCAGCTTCAAGGGAAGACAGCCGACTAACTATGGCTACACCTTC. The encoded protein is CASSFKGRQPTNYGYTF.